This TCR beta chain was identified during a study of blood T cell repertoires in COVID-19. The wider study: There were acute and convalescent COVID-19 samples, and they came from the United States, Italy and Spain.

After removal of 8 bases from V and 1 base from J, the junction contained 5 bases not matched to a gene. Germline-derived CDR1 and CDR2 are SGHRS and YFSETQ. This CDR3 spans 14 amino acids. As originally analysed: It was from reference gene primer amplification that nucleated cell counts were estimated. TCRdb's table, derived via immunoSEQ multiplex PCR, lists solely in-frame clones and lacks some. D and trimming come from the DNA, and the V and J calls and clone size come from that table. This sample yields about 200,000 clones, of which around nine tenths are seen a single time; approximately 5.6% belongs to the top ten.

The TCR comes from a man aged 35-49 years with active or convalescent COVID-19. The chain couples TRBV5-1 to TRBJ2-2; 7 positions agree with TRBD1. Sample: peripheral blood. The CDR3 here is CASGNRGNTGELFF. For the CDR3, the DNA is TGCGCCAGTGGGAACAGGGGGAACACCGGGGAGCTGTTTTTT.